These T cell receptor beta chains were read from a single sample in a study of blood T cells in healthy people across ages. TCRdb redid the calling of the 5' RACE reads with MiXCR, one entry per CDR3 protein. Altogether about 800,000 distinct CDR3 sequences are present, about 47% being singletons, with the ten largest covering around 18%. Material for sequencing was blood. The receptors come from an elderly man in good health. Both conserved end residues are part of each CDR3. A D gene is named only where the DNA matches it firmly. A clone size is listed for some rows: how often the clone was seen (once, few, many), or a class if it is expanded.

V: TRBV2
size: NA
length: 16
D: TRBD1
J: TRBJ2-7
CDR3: CVIRQGGTTSSYEQYF
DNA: TGTGTCATCCGACAGGGGGGGACTACAAGCTCCTACGAGCAGTACTTC

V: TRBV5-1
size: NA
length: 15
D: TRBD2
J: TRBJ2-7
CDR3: CASSLGAGGRVEQYF
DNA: TGCGCCAGCAGCTTGGGAGCGGGAGGTAGGGTCGAGCAGTACTTC

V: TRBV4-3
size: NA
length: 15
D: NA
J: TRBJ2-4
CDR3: CASSQENQGGGIQYF
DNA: TGCGCCAGCAGCCAAGAGAATCAGGGGGGTGGCATTCAGTACTTC

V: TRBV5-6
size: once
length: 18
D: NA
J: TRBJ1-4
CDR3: CASTSFGREYTTNEKLFF
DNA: TGTGCCAGCACCTCATTTGGCAGAGAGTACACAACTAATGAAAAACTGTTTTTT

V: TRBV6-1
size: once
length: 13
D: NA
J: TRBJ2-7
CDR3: CASSVGWDNEQYF
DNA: TGTGCCAGCAGTGTCGGATGGGACAATGAGCAGTACTTC

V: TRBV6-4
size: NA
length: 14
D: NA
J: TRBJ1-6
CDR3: CASSDGQYNSPLHF
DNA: TGTGCCAGCAGTGACGGACAGTATAATTCACCCCTCCACTTT

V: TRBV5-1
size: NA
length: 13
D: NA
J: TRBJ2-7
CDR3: CASSSPGSNEQYF
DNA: TGCGCCAGCAGTTCCCCGGGGTCCAACGAGCAGTACTTC

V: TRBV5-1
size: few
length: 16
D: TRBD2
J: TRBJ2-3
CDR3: CASSPGTSADTDTQYF
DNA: TGCGCCAGCAGCCCAGGGACTAGCGCCGACACAGATACGCAGTATTTT

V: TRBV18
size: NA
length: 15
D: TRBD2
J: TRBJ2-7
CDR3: CASSLSTSGNYEQYF
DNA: TGTGCCAGCTCACTGTCGACTAGCGGGAACTACGAGCAGTACTTC

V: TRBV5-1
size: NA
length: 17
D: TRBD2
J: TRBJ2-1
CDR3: CASSFSLAGVSYNEQFF
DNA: TGCGCCAGCAGCTTTTCGTTGGCGGGAGTTTCCTACAATGAGCAGTTCTTC

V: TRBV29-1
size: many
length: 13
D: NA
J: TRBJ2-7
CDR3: CSVARDLNYEQYF
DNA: TGCAGCGTTGCTCGGGACCTAAACTACGAGCAGTACTTC

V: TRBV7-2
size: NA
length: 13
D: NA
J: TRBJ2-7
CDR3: CASSLRWGHEQYF
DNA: TGTGCCAGCAGCTTGAGATGGGGCCACGAGCAGTACTTC

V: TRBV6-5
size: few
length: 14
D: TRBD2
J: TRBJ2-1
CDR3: CASRKWREGNEQFF
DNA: TGTGCCAGCAGAAAATGGCGGGAGGGCAATGAGCAGTTCTTC

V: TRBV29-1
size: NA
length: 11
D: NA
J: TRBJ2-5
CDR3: CSAKNQETQYF
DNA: TGCAGCGCTAAGAACCAAGAGACCCAGTACTTC

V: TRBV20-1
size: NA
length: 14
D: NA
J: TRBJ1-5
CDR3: CSARDPDPRQPQHF
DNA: TGCAGTGCTAGAGATCCAGACCCGAGACAGCCCCAGCATTTT

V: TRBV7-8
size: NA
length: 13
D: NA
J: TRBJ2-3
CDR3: CASSVIGRDTQYF
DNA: TGTGCCAGCAGCGTAATAGGGAGAGATACGCAGTATTTT

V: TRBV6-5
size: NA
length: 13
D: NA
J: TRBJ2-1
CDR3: CASSSVRGDEQFF
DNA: TGTGCCAGCAGCTCAGTCAGGGGCGATGAGCAGTTCTTC

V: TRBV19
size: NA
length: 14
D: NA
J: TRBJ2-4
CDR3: CASSIRAGGNIQYF
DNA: TGTGCCAGTAGTATCAGGGCCGGGGGAAACATTCAGTACTTC

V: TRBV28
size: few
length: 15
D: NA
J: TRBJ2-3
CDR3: CASRLGGTSTDTQYF
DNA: TGTGCCAGCAGACTCGGGGGAACGAGCACAGATACGCAGTATTTT

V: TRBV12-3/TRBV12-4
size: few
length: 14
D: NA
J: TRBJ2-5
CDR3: CASSTHRDRETQYF
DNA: TGTGCCAGCAGCACCCACAGGGATCGAGAGACCCAGTACTTC

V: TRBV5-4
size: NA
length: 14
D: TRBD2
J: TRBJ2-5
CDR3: CASSRSGGTETQYF
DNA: TGTGCCAGCAGCCGGAGCGGGGGCACAGAGACCCAGTACTTC

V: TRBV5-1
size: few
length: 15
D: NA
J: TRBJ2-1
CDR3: CASSLAGASINEQFF
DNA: TGCGCCAGCAGCTTGGCGGGGGCCTCTATTAATGAGCAGTTCTTC

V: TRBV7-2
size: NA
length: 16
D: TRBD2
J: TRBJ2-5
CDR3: CASSGGDFSPQETQYF
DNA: TGTGCCAGCAGCGGGGGGGACTTCAGCCCCCAAGAGACCCAGTACTTC

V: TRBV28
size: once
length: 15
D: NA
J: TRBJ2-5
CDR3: CAINPGQAYNNEQYF
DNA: TGTGCTATAAATCCGGGACAAGCCTACAACAATGAGCAGTACTTC

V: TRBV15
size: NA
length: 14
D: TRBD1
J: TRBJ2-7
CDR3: CATSNDRGPYEQYF
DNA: TGTGCCACCAGCAACGACAGGGGGCCCTACGAGCAGTACTTC

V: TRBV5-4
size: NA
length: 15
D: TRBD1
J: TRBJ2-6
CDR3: CASSSTGAGANVLTF
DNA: TGTGCCAGCAGCTCCACAGGGGCCGGGGCCAACGTCCTGACTTTC

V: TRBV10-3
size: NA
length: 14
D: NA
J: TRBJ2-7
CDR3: CAISESGQPYEQYF
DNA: TGTGCCATCAGTGAGTCTGGGCAACCGTACGAGCAGTACTTC

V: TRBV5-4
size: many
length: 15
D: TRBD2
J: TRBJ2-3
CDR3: CASSLGAGSTDTQYF
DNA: TGTGCCAGCAGCTTGGGAGCGGGAAGCACAGATACGCAGTATTTT